Listed below are T cell receptor beta chains from one sample, sequenced in a study of blood T cell repertoires in COVID-19. Sequenced by immunoSEQ multiplex PCR; TCRdb stores in-frame clones only, minus some. The table shows about 380,000 clones, with 88% occurring only once. Sequencing used PBMCs or T cells enriched from blood (not recorded which). The source is a woman between 18 and 30 years old who had recovered from COVID-19. The CDR3 runs from the conserved cysteine through the conserved F or W. A D gene is named only where the DNA matches it firmly. Clone size is shown for a subset of rows, as once, few, many or a class of expanded clone.

DNA: TGCGCCAGCAGCACGGGGACAGGGTACAATGAGCAGTTCTTC
CDR3: CASSTGTGYNEQFF
J: TRBJ2-1
size: once
D: TRBD1
V: TRBV5-1

DNA: TGTGCCAGCTCACCAGCGGGGGGCGCGAATCAGCCCCAGCATTTT
CDR3: CASSPAGGANQPQHF
J: TRBJ1-5
size: -
D: -
V: TRBV18

DNA: TGTGCCAGCAGTTTGACACCGACAGGGGCCAATGAGCAGTTCTTC
CDR3: CASSLTPTGANEQFF
J: TRBJ2-1
size: -
D: TRBD1
V: TRBV6-2/TRBV6-3

DNA: TGTGCCAGCAGCCCCCGAGGGCTTCAAGACTACGAGCAGTACTTC
CDR3: CASSPRGLQDYEQYF
J: TRBJ2-7
size: -
D: -
V: TRBV9

DNA: TGTGCCTGGGCGGGGGAAGAGACCCAGTACTTC
CDR3: CAWAGEETQYF
J: TRBJ2-5
size: once
D: TRBD2
V: TRBV30

DNA: TGTGCCAGCTCATCGGGGGGGATTGGGTACGAGCAGTACTTC
CDR3: CASSSGGIGYEQYF
J: TRBJ2-7
size: -
D: TRBD2
V: TRBV18

DNA: TGTGCCAGCAGCCTTGACAGGGAACAGCCCCAGCATTTT
CDR3: CASSLDREQPQHF
J: TRBJ1-5
size: once
D: TRBD1
V: TRBV4-2

DNA: TGTGCCAGCGGATGGACAGGGGGAACTGAAGCTTTCTTT
CDR3: CASGWTGGTEAFF
J: TRBJ1-1
size: -
D: TRBD1
V: TRBV4-2

DNA: TGTGCCAGCAGTTACTCCCCTAGCGGGGGCGAGCAGTACTTC
CDR3: CASSYSPSGGEQYF
J: TRBJ2-7
size: -
D: TRBD2
V: TRBV6-5

DNA: TGTGCCAGCAGTCCGGGACACCAGAACACTGAAGCTTTCTTT
CDR3: CASSPGHQNTEAFF
J: TRBJ1-1
size: -
D: -
V: TRBV7-3

DNA: TGTGCCAGCAGCTCCCGAGCGCGGGTGTCCGAGCAGTACTTC
CDR3: CASSSRARVSEQYF
J: TRBJ2-7
size: -
D: -
V: TRBV7-9

DNA: TGTGCCAGCAGCGGGGGGGTCCGTTCACCCCTCCACTTT
CDR3: CASSGGVRSPLHF
J: TRBJ1-6
size: -
D: -
V: TRBV9

DNA: TGTGCCAGCACCACCGGGACAGTTATCTATGGCTACACCTTC
CDR3: CASTTGTVIYGYTF
J: TRBJ1-2
size: few
D: TRBD1
V: TRBV28

DNA: TGTGCCAGCAGTTCGGACTACCCCAACGGAGAGACCCAGTACTTC
CDR3: CASSSDYPNGETQYF
J: TRBJ2-5
size: -
D: -
V: TRBV27

DNA: TGCAGCGTTGAAGATAGGGGACACATCTATGGCTACACCTTC
CDR3: CSVEDRGHIYGYTF
J: TRBJ1-2
size: -
D: -
V: TRBV29-1

DNA: TGTGCCAGCAGCTTAAGTGGAGCAGATCAGGGAAACACCATATATTTT
CDR3: CASSLSGADQGNTIYF
J: TRBJ1-3
size: -
D: -
V: TRBV7-9

DNA: TGCGCCAGCAGACAGGGACAGGGGATAAACACCGGGGAGCTGTTTTTT
CDR3: CASRQGQGINTGELFF
J: TRBJ2-2
size: once
D: TRBD1
V: TRBV5-1

DNA: TGTGCCTGGAGTTCCTCCGGAACAGATGGCTACACCTTC
CDR3: CAWSSSGTDGYTF
J: TRBJ1-2
size: once
D: -
V: TRBV30

DNA: TGTGCCAGCAGTCACAGGGTAGGGACTGAAGCTTTCTTT
CDR3: CASSHRVGTEAFF
J: TRBJ1-1
size: once
D: -
V: TRBV6-5

DNA: TGTGCCAGCAGTTACTCCCCAGGGGGCAAAGCTTTCTTT
CDR3: CASSYSPGGKAFF
J: TRBJ1-1
size: once
D: TRBD1
V: TRBV6-5

DNA: TGTGCCTGGAGTGTACTTACTGAAGCTTTCTTT
CDR3: CAWSVLTEAFF
J: TRBJ1-1
size: -
D: -
V: TRBV30

DNA: TGCGCCAGCAGCCAAGAGCCAGGGATTCCCCTCCACTTT
CDR3: CASSQEPGIPLHF
J: TRBJ1-6
size: -
D: -
V: TRBV4-3

DNA: TGTGCCAGCAGTTCCCGGACAGATACTGGCTACACCTTC
CDR3: CASSSRTDTGYTF
J: TRBJ1-2
size: few
D: -
V: TRBV6-5

DNA: TGTGCCAGCAGCTTAGACTTAGACAGGGGGTCGGTCTACGAGCAGTACTTC
CDR3: CASSLDLDRGSVYEQYF
J: TRBJ2-7
size: -
D: TRBD1
V: TRBV11-3

DNA: TGTGCCAGCAGCGCATTACCGGGACAAAATCAGCCCCAGCATTTT
CDR3: CASSALPGQNQPQHF
J: TRBJ1-5
size: once
D: -
V: TRBV9

DNA: TGTGCCAGCAGCAACTTAGCTAACCACGAGCAGTACTTC
CDR3: CASSNLANHEQYF
J: TRBJ2-7
size: -
D: -
V: TRBV9

DNA: TGTGCCAGCAGCCTGTCTCCGGGGAACACTGAAGCTTTCTTT
CDR3: CASSLSPGNTEAFF
J: TRBJ1-1
size: -
D: -
V: TRBV9

DNA: TGCGCCAGCAGCCAAGAGCCAGGCTCTGGAAACACCATATATTTT
CDR3: CASSQEPGSGNTIYF
J: TRBJ1-3
size: once
D: -
V: TRBV4-1

DNA: TGCGCCAGCAGCCTACAGGGGGCAACTGGAAACACCATATATTTT
CDR3: CASSLQGATGNTIYF
J: TRBJ1-3
size: few
D: TRBD1
V: TRBV5-1

DNA: TGTGCCTGGAGTGTTCGAGCGACCGTGAACACTGAAGCTTTCTTT
CDR3: CAWSVRATVNTEAFF
J: TRBJ1-1
size: -
D: -
V: TRBV30

DNA: TGTGCCAGCAGCAGCGGGGGGGCGTACCAAGAGACCCAGTACTTC
CDR3: CASSSGGAYQETQYF
J: TRBJ2-5
size: -
D: TRBD2
V: TRBV2

DNA: TGCAGCGTCACAGGAATCTCCACTGAAGCTTTCTTT
CDR3: CSVTGISTEAFF
J: TRBJ1-1
size: -
D: -
V: TRBV29-1

DNA: TGCGCCAGCAGCGCTCAAGGACAGAGAGCGGATGGCTACACCTTC
CDR3: CASSAQGQRADGYTF
J: TRBJ1-2
size: -
D: -
V: TRBV5-1

DNA: TGTGCCACCAGCAGAGTGGGCGGACAACGGAACACTGAAGCTTTCTTT
CDR3: CATSRVGGQRNTEAFF
J: TRBJ1-1
size: -
D: -
V: TRBV15

DNA: TGTGCCAGCAGCTCGCAGGCCGCCGCCCCCCCCCTCCACTTT
CDR3: CASSSQAAAPPLHF
J: TRBJ1-6
size: -
D: -
V: TRBV7-2

DNA: TGTGCCAGCAGCGTAGGGACAAACAGCGGCTACACCTTC
CDR3: CASSVGTNSGYTF
J: TRBJ1-2
size: -
D: -
V: TRBV9

DNA: TGTGCCAGCAGCCCGGGACAGGGAACCAATTCACCCCTCCACTTT
CDR3: CASSPGQGTNSPLHF
J: TRBJ1-6
size: -
D: TRBD1
V: TRBV9

DNA: TGCGCCAGCAGCTTGGATCCCGGCGGGCAGCCCCAGCATTTT
CDR3: CASSLDPGGQPQHF
J: TRBJ1-5
size: -
D: -
V: TRBV5-1

DNA: TGTGCCACCGGACAGGGGGCTCCCAATCAGCCCCAGCATTTT
CDR3: CATGQGAPNQPQHF
J: TRBJ1-5
size: -
D: TRBD1
V: TRBV19

DNA: TGTGCCAGCAGTCCCCGGGACAGGGATTCCTACGAGCAGTACTTC
CDR3: CASSPRDRDSYEQYF
J: TRBJ2-7
size: -
D: TRBD1
V: TRBV28

DNA: TGTGCCAGCAGCCAAGATCTCGGCGGCTACTCCTACGAGCAGTACTTC
CDR3: CASSQDLGGYSYEQYF
J: TRBJ2-7
size: -
D: -
V: TRBV3-1/TRBV3-2

DNA: TGTGCCAGCAGCTACAGGGGCACAGATACGCAGTATTTT
CDR3: CASSYRGTDTQYF
J: TRBJ2-3
size: -
D: -
V: TRBV11-2

DNA: TGCGCCAGCAGCCAGGGGGGGACTCTAAACTATGGCTACACCTTC
CDR3: CASSQGGTLNYGYTF
J: TRBJ1-2
size: -
D: -
V: TRBV4-1

DNA: TGCGCCAGCAGCTCCCTACAGGGATATAACTATGGCTACACCTTC
CDR3: CASSSLQGYNYGYTF
J: TRBJ1-2
size: -
D: -
V: TRBV5-1

DNA: TGCGCCACCTCAGGGACAGGAGGAGATGAGCAGTTCTTC
CDR3: CATSGTGGDEQFF
J: TRBJ2-1
size: -
D: TRBD1
V: TRBV5-1